The 4 T cell receptor beta chains presented below share a single source sample, sequenced in a study of shared clonotypes between healthy human individuals. Profiling relied on immunoSEQ multiplex PCR, and the TCRdb table lists in-frame clones only, not all of them. The repertoire holds approximately 330,000 clones, roughly 80% seen once, with 8% to 13% in the top ten. Source material: memory CD4+ T cells sorted from blood. Indicated subset: CD45RA-negative fraction. The receptors come from a man aged 25 to 40 in good health.

The rearrangement links TRBV5-4 to TRBJ2-2; no clear D gene. The CDR3 spans 15 residues. The germline CDR1 and CDR2 sequences are SGHNT and YYREEE (reference sequence). The V end lost 9 bases, the J end lost 1 base, and 16 bases lay between the germline ends. The CDR3 sequence: CATRRGGLNTGELFF. The CDR3 coding sequence is TGTGCCACCCGACGCGGCGGCCTGAACACCGGGGAGCTGTTTTTT.

This rearrangement joins TRBV10-1 to TRBJ2-1; tentative D call: TRBD2 (5 bases). V lost 4 bases, J lost 7 bases, and 8 bases lay in between. Looked up from germline, CDR1 is WNHNN and CDR2 is SYGVQD (reference sequence). The CDR3 totals 12 residues. The CDR3 loop reads CASSVGANEQFF. Written as DNA, the CDR3 is TGCGCCAGCAGTGTGGGAGCTAATGAGCAGTTCTTC.

This chain uses TRBV7-9 with TRBJ2-2; no clear D. CDR3 length: 13 residues. Germline CDR1 SEHNR, CDR2 FQNEAQ (reference sequence). The germline V and J ends were trimmed by 8 bases and 4 bases, with 11 bases remaining between them. The CDR3 is CASSVFGTGELFF. The CDR3 DNA reads as TGTGCCAGCTCGGTCTTCGGCACCGGGGAGCTGTTTTTT.

The J gene is TRBJ2-1, the V gene TRBV15, with D perhaps TRBD1 (6 bases). Germline assignment: CDR1 LNHNV and CDR2 YYDKDF (reference sequence). The CDR3 is 14 amino acids. V was pared by 1 base and J by 5 bases, with 9 bases between. Written as DNA, the CDR3 is TGTGCCACCAGCAGAGGAGGGACACACAATGAGCAGTTCTTC. It codes for CATSRGGTHNEQFF.